A selection of T cell receptor beta chains follows, all from one sample in a study of blood T cell repertoires in COVID-19. The method was immunoSEQ multiplex PCR; TCRdb's version includes in-frame clones alone and lacks a portion of them. The repertoire holds 200,000 to 250,000 clones, with 70% to 90% as singletons. Specimen: PBMCs or T cells enriched from blood (not recorded which). All receptors derive from a woman aged 50 to 60 with acute COVID-19. CDR3s include the opening cysteine and the closing phenylalanine or tryptophan. D genes are given only for firm matches. Clone size is given for some rows only: seen once, a few or many times, or a class if the clone is expanded.

d_call j_call v_call clone_size cdr3_aa cdr3_nt
TRBD1 TRBJ2-1 TRBV5-1 NA CASSLLDRGNEQFF TGCGCCAGCAGCTTGTTGGACAGGGGCAATGAGCAGTTCTTC
NA TRBJ1-1 TRBV27 NA CASSLSTVNTEAFF TGTGCCAGCAGTCTCTCAACAGTTAACACTGAAGCTTTCTTT
NA TRBJ1-2 TRBV4-3 NA CASSQEGRPYGYTF TGCGCCAGCAGCCAAGAGGGGAGGCCTTATGGCTACACCTTC
NA TRBJ2-7 TRBV4-3 NA CASSQGERGLQVGGDYEQYF TGCGCCAGCAGCCAGGGTGAGAGAGGGCTGCAGGTGGGTGGGGACTACGAGCAGTACTTC
TRBD1 TRBJ1-4 TRBV2 few CASSRDREEKLFF TGTGCCAGCAGCCGGGACAGGGAGGAAAAACTGTTTTTT
NA TRBJ1-2 TRBV4-1 NA CASSQEGGETYGYTF TGCGCCAGCAGCCAAGAGGGGGGGGAAACCTATGGCTACACCTTC
NA TRBJ2-7 TRBV5-6 NA CASSLFNGGEQYF TGTGCCAGCAGCTTGTTTAATGGAGGCGAGCAGTACTTC
TRBD1 TRBJ1-2 TRBV18 NA CASSPRTGDLLTF TGTGCCAGCTCACCACGGACAGGTGACTTACTCACCTTC
NA TRBJ1-1 TRBV12-3/TRBV12-4 NA CASSFTNTEAFF TGTGCCAGCAGTTTCACAAACACTGAAGCTTTCTTT
NA TRBJ1-5 TRBV18 NA CASSPTGGRAVQPQHF TGTGCCAGCTCCCCCACGGGTGGCAGGGCGGTTCAGCCCCAGCATTTT
NA TRBJ2-7 TRBV7-2 NA CASSFSSQRSTYEQYF TGTGCCAGCAGCTTCTCCTCCCAGCGGAGTACCTACGAGCAGTACTTC
TRBD2 TRBJ2-3 TRBV3-1/TRBV3-2 few CASSIAGGQGTQYF TGTGCCAGCAGTATAGCGGGGGGGCAAGGTACGCAGTATTTT
TRBD1 TRBJ2-3 TRBV30 NA CAWRGTGVDTQYF TGTGCCTGGAGGGGGACAGGGGTAGATACGCAGTATTTT
NA TRBJ1-3 TRBV4-1 NA CASSQETGGFGSRTIYF TGCGCCAGCAGCCAAGAGACGGGAGGTTTCGGCAGTCGGACCATATATTTT
TRBD1 TRBJ1-5 TRBV9 NA CASSGQGYQPQHF TGTGCCAGCAGTGGACAGGGCTATCAGCCCCAGCATTTT
NA TRBJ2-6 TRBV19 NA CASSIFGLSANVLTF TGTGCCAGTAGTATATTTGGTCTTAGTGCCAACGTCCTGACTTTC
TRBD1 TRBJ1-2 TRBV19 NA CASSPQFRDSGGYTF TGTGCCAGTAGCCCCCAATTCCGGGACAGCGGTGGCTACACCTTC
TRBD1 TRBJ2-1 TRBV30 NA CAWSSGTGTLYNEQFF TGTGCCTGGAGTTCTGGGACAGGGACTCTTTACAATGAGCAGTTCTTC
NA TRBJ2-2 TRBV7-6 NA CASSPAGRNTGELFF TGTGCCAGCAGCCCGGCGGGACGGAACACCGGGGAGCTGTTTTTT
NA TRBJ2-5 TRBV30 NA CAWSGRQIQETQYF TGTGCCTGGAGTGGACGACAAATACAAGAGACCCAGTACTTC
NA TRBJ1-5 TRBV25-1 NA CASSGPGTSNQPQHF TGTGCCAGCAGTGGTCCGGGGACAAGCAATCAGCCCCAGCATTTT
TRBD1 TRBJ1-5 TRBV30 NA CAWGGGLYQPQHF TGTGCCTGGGGAGGGGGCCTCTATCAGCCCCAGCATTTT
TRBD1 TRBJ1-6 TRBV5-1 NA CASSAQGQGISPLHF TGCGCCAGCAGCGCCCAGGGACAGGGGATTTCACCCCTCCACTTT
TRBD1 TRBJ1-2 TRBV7-2 NA CASSLAPHRGNYGYTF TGTGCCAGCAGCTTAGCGCCGCACAGGGGAAACTATGGCTACACCTTC
NA TRBJ1-2 TRBV7-2 NA CASSVQDYGYTF TGTGCCAGCAGCGTACAGGATTATGGCTACACCTTC
NA TRBJ1-2 TRBV24-1 NA CAPRYGYTF TGTGCACCTAGATATGGCTACACCTTC
TRBD2 TRBJ2-6 TRBV4-3 NA CASSQGASGGLSGANVLTF TGCGCCAGCAGCCAAGGGGCTAGCGGGGGGCTATCTGGGGCCAACGTCCTGACTTTC
NA TRBJ1-1 TRBV6-6 once CATNGAVNTEAFF TGTGCCACCAATGGGGCCGTGAACACTGAAGCTTTCTTT
NA TRBJ1-3 TRBV30 once CAWSRRAGENTIYF TGTGCCTGGAGCCGGCGGGCAGGGGAAAACACCATATATTTT
TRBD1 TRBJ1-5 TRBV6-6 NA CASSPPPQGANQPQHF TGTGCCAGCAGTCCGCCTCCACAGGGGGCCAATCAGCCCCAGCATTTT
TRBD1 TRBJ1-2 TRBV5-4 NA CASSQDRVSTF TGTGCCAGCAGCCAGGACAGGGTATCCACCTTC